The 2 T cell receptor beta chains listed next were all sequenced from one sample in a study of CD8 T cells in Susac syndrome. A quantity of about 0.5 to 1 ug RNA underwent reverse transcription using random hexamers. TCRdb re-called the immunoSEQ multiplex PCR reads with MiXCR, one entry per CDR3 protein. This sample carries about 440,000 distinct CDR3 sequences, approximately 85% of them seen once, and the ten largest clones take roughly 0.1%. Sequencing used CD8+ T cells from PBMCs. The receptors were sampled from a human donor with multiple sclerosis.

The rearrangement joins TRBV11-2 to TRBJ2-1, with 12 nucleotides matching TRBD2. The CDR3 extends over 16 amino acids. Germline CDR1 and CDR2: SGHAT and FQNNGV. The trim removed 3 bases at V and 10 bases at J, leaving 10 bases unmatched. The CDR3 loop reads CASSFTSGGYYMEQFF. The DNA for the CDR3 is TGTGCCAGCAGCTTCACTAGCGGGGGGTACTACATGGAGCAGTTCTTC.

This rearrangement joins TRBV21-1 to TRBJ1-1. TRBV21-1 is a pseudogene segment. The CDR3 spans 15 residues. CDR3 protein: CASGDSETENTEAFF. DNA for the CDR3: TGTGCCAGCGGGGACTCGGAAACGGAGAACACTGAAGCTTTCTTT.